These 21 T cell receptor beta chains were sequenced from one sample in a study of long-term antiretroviral therapy in people with HIV. Run at survey level, the immunoSEQ assay was version v3.0. Clones were sequenced by immunoSEQ multiplex PCR, and TCRdb holds only the in-frame ones, with some missing. The repertoire consists of 15,000 or so clones, with roughly 94% occurring once and the leading ten covering under 5.5%. The specimen was unsorted PBMCs, collected around 6.5 years after starting antiretroviral therapy. The receptor source for this set is a woman in her forties or fifties with HIV.

V is TRBV2 and J is TRBJ2-1; 7 nucleotides line up with TRBD1. The CDR3 is 13 residues long. The J segment lost 16 bases and the V segment lost 6 bases, leaving 15 bases of the junction unmatched. CDR1 SNHLY and CDR2 FYNNEI come from the germline V gene. In DNA form, the CDR3 reads TGTGCCAGCAGCACAATAGACAGGGAATTTCAATTCTTC. It translates to CASSTIDREFQFF.

The chain uses TRBV27 and TRBJ2-3, with 10 bases matching TRBD2. This CDR3 is 18 amino acids long. V lost 3 bases to trimming and J lost 0 bases; unmatched junction nucleotides: 9. Per the germline V gene, CDR1 is MNHEY and CDR2 is SMNVEV (reference sequence). DNA for the CDR3: TGTGCCAGCAGTTTTGAAGCGGGAGGGCCCTCTAGCACAGATACGCAGTATTTT. As protein: CASSFEAGGPSSTDTQYF.

This rearrangement joins TRBV9 to TRBJ2-5, with a weak D call TRBD1 (5 bases). The germline V and J ends were trimmed by 4 bases and 2 bases, with 15 bases remaining between them. The germline V gene encodes CDR1 SGDLS and CDR2 YYNGEE. This CDR3 is 15 amino acids long. The CDR3 region has the DNA TGTGCCAGCAGCCTAAGACAAGGGGTACAAGAGACCCAGTACTTC. Translating it yields CASSLRQGVQETQYF. Supplemented by reference TRBV9 and TRBJ2-5, the full variable domain reads DSGVTQTPKHLITATGQRVTLRCSPRSGDLSVYWYQQSLDQGLQFLIQYYNGEERAKGNILERFSAQQFPDLHSELNLSSLELGDSALYFCASSLRQGVQETQYFGPGTRLLVL.

V and J are TRBV7-2 and TRBJ1-1, with a weak D call TRBD1 (5 bases). V lost 1 base and J lost 4, with 10 bases in between. Germline V gives CDR1 SGHTA, CDR2 FQGNSA. This CDR3 comprises 14 residues. In DNA form, the CDR3 reads TGTGCCAGCAGCTTAGAGGGGTTCCCCACTGAAGCTTTCTTT. It translates to CASSLEGFPTEAFF.

This clone has a single count. The junction departs from the called germline gene at one end, perhaps through a read error. The chain couples TRBV7-7 to TRBJ2-2; TRBD2 is a possible D gene (6 bases). This CDR3 comprises 14 residues. Germline CDR1 reads SSHAT; CDR2 reads FNYEAQ (reference sequence). CDR3 bases: TGTGCTAGCAGTTTGGACTACTACACCGGGGAGCTGTTTTTT. It is translated as CASSLDYYTGELFF.

DNA for the CDR3: TGTGCCAGTAGTAGCAGTCAGGGAGTCTACGAGCAGTACTTC. Translated: CASSSSQGVYEQYF. The chain joins TRBV19 to TRBJ2-7; TRBD1 or TRBD2 may be the D gene (5 bases each). Germline V gene lookup returns CDR1 LNHDA and CDR2 SQIVND (reference sequence). Trimming stripped 4 bases from V and 3 bases from J, with 13 bases between. The length of the CDR3 is 14 residues. Using reference TRBV19 and TRBJ2-7 for the parts outside the CDR3, the full variable domain is DGGITQSPKYLFRKEGQNVTLSCEQNLNHDAMYWYRQDPGQGLRLIYYSQIVNDFQKGDIAEGYSVSREKKESFPLTVTSAQKNPTAFYLCASSSSQGVYEQYFGPGTRLTVT.

J is TRBJ2-2 and V is TRBV2; possible D gene TRBD2, 5 bases. This CDR3 spans 13 amino acids. V gave up 5 bases and J gave up 6 bases, with 10 bases separating them. Germline CDR1 and CDR2: SNHLY and FYNNEI. CDR3 nucleotides: TGTGCCAGCAGTAAACTAGACCCCGGGGAGCTGTTTTTT. Translated: CASSKLDPGELFF. The complete variable domain, with remaining parts taken from reference TRBV2 and TRBJ2-2, reads EPEVTQTPSHQVTQMGQEVILRCVPISNHLYFYWYRQILGQKVEFLVSFYNNEISEKSEIFDDQFSVERPDGSNFTLKIRSTKLEDSAMYFCASSKLDPGELFFGEGSRLTVL.

J is TRBJ1-1 and V is TRBV18; D is perhaps TRBD1 (5 bases). Trimming shortened V by 2 bases and J by 3 bases, and 10 bases separated the two germline ends. The CDR3 runs to 14 residues. Germline assignment: CDR1 KGHSH and CDR2 LQKENI. The CDR3 sequence: CASSPAGRYTEAFF. For the CDR3, the DNA is TGTGCCAGCTCACCAGCGGGGCGATACACTGAAGCTTTCTTT.

The genes are TRBV6-5 and TRBJ1-1; D possibly corresponds to TRBD1 (6 bases). Trimming pared 0 bases from V and 3 bases from J, leaving 8 bases between. Germline V gene lookup returns CDR1 MNHEY and CDR2 SVGAGI. The CDR3 sequence is 14 residues long. In nucleotides, the CDR3 is TGTGCCAGCAGTTACTCGAGGGGGTACACTGAAGCTTTCTTT. This encodes CASSYSRGYTEAFF.

The chain carries TRBV5-1 and TRBJ1-6; 7 bases fit TRBD1. The CDR3 length is 15 residues. The ends lost 4 bases at V and 5 bases at J; junction bases unmatched: 6. The germline gives CDR1 SGHRS, CDR2 YFSETQ. CDR3 residues: CASSASGTDNSPLHF. The CDR3, as DNA: TGCGCCAGCAGCGCTTCCGGGACAGATAATTCACCCCTCCACTTT.

The table lists this clone with a count of one. The chain links TRBV5-1 to TRBJ1-3; D is ambiguous. The CDR3 has 16 residues. The germline V and J ends were trimmed by 4 bases and 0 bases, with 14 bases remaining between them. Germline-derived CDR1 and CDR2 are SGHRS and YFSETQ. Here the CDR3 reads CASSLGFGDSGNTIYF. CDR3 DNA: TGCGCCAGCAGCCTGGGGTTCGGGGACTCTGGAAACACCATATATTTT.

The chain combines TRBV10-3 with TRBJ1-6, with D possibly matching TRBD1 (5 bases). This CDR3 has 13 amino acids. V was clipped by 10 bases and J by 7 bases, with 14 bases between them. Germline-derived CDR1 and CDR2 are ENHRY and SYGVKD. The CDR3 region has the DNA TGTGCCACTGGGGATGACAGCAATTCACCCCTCCACTTT. Its translation: CATGDDSNSPLHF.

The V gene is TRBV28, the J gene TRBJ2-2, with 7 bases aligning to TRBD2. V trimming: 7 bases; J trimming: 1 base; junction bases outside the gene matches: 12. The germline V gene encodes CDR1 MDHEN and CDR2 SYDVKM. This CDR3 is 17 amino acids long. CDR3 sequence (DNA): TGTGCCAGCACCGACTATCGGGGGAGGGGGAACACCGGGGAGCTGTTTTTT. Encoded protein: CASTDYRGRGNTGELFF.

The V gene is TRBV7-9, the J gene TRBJ1-1; D possibly corresponds to TRBD1 (6 bases). This CDR3 comprises 14 residues. Trimming took 7 bases from V and 2 from J, leaving 14 bases between them. Germline CDR1 reads SEHNR; CDR2 reads FQNEAQ (reference sequence). CDR3 nucleotides: TGTGCCAGCAACAAAATACAGGGTAACACTGAAGCTTTCTTT. This translates into CASNKIQGNTEAFF.

The rearrangement uses TRBV5-5 and TRBJ1-2, with unresolved D. From germline, CDR1 is SGHKS and CDR2 YYEKEE (reference sequence). This CDR3 contains 11 residues. Trimming removed 4 bases from V and 3 bases from J, with 4 bases in between. The CDR3 DNA follows: TGTGCCAGCAGCCCGGACTATGGCTACACCTTC. This encodes CASSPDYGYTF.

This chain links TRBV6-5 with TRBJ1-2; D gene ambiguous. The V end was cut by 4 bases, the J end by 3 bases, with 18 bases between. The CDR3 consists of 16 residues. Per the germline V gene, CDR1 is MNHEY and CDR2 is SVGAGI. CDR3 nucleotide sequence: TGTGCCAGCAGTTGGAGGCCAGGCAGATGGGACTATGGCTACACCTTC. Translated: CASSWRPGRWDYGYTF.

The rearrangement joins TRBV6-5 to TRBJ1-1; D is unresolved. CDR1 MNHEY and CDR2 SVGAGI come from the germline V gene. This CDR3 is built from 14 residues. The V end was cut by 8 bases, the J end by 6 bases, with 19 bases between. The CDR3 coding sequence is TGTGCCAGCGGGGTGGGTATAAGTAGTCCTGAAGCTTTCTTT. Protein sequence: CASGVGISSPEAFF.

The chain employs TRBV4-1 and TRBJ2-2, with 7 positions matching TRBD2. The CDR3 loop spans 18 amino acids. After removal of 2 bases from V and 5 bases from J, the junction contained 14 bases not matched to a gene. CDR1 is MGHRA and CDR2 is YSYEKL in the germline V gene. This chain's CDR3 is CASSQSGRGEPKTGELFF. DNA of the CDR3: TGCGCCAGCAGCCAATCGGGGAGGGGCGAACCAAAAACCGGGGAGCTGTTTTTT.

The genes are TRBV5-5 and TRBJ2-1; D is unresolved. CDR3 size: 13 residues. V was pared by 0 bases and J by 7 bases, with 8 bases between. The germline CDR1 and CDR2 sequences are SGHKS and YYEKEE (reference sequence). The chain's CDR3 is CASSLELGNEQFF. For the CDR3, the DNA is TGTGCCAGCAGCTTGGAACTTGGGAATGAGCAGTTCTTC.

The V gene is TRBV6-5, the J gene TRBJ2-4; D is undetermined. The CDR3 is made up of 14 amino acids. The V end was cut by 4 bases, the J end by 3 bases, with 10 bases between. CDR1 and CDR2 from the germline V gene are MNHEY and SVGAGI. The CDR3 loop is CASSSPPDKNIQYF. DNA for the CDR3: TGTGCCAGCAGTTCCCCACCGGACAAAAACATTCAGTACTTC.

This chain uses TRBV6-5 with TRBJ1-6, with D perhaps matching TRBD1 (6 bases). The CDR3 length is 15 residues. Germline V lookup: CDR1 MNHEY, CDR2 SVGAGI. The V end was cut by 7 bases, the J end by 6 bases, with 16 bases between. The DNA of the CDR3 is TGTGCCAGCACCTCTTTCGACAGGCCTAATTCACCCCTCCACTTT. Residues: CASTSFDRPNSPLHF.